This TCR beta chain comes out of a study of blood T cells in healthy people across ages. Next came a second PCR, run for roughly 6 to 11 cycles, which used a sample-barcoded 5' primer along with a J-beta primer mix. Sequencing yielded, for each sample, at least 3 million paired-end reads carrying CDR3. TCRdb used MiXCR to reprocess the 5' RACE reads, holding one entry per CDR3 protein. This table holds under 2 million distinct CDR3 sequences, about 31% found once. With 5 bases removed from V and 6 bases from J, the gap between germline ends came to 11 bases. CDR3 size: 13 residues. This receptor was taken from a woman in her 30s in good health. The sequencing input was blood. V and J are TRBV12-3 or TRBV12-4 and TRBJ2-1; tentatively, D is TRBD1 (5 bases). CDR3 DNA sequence: TGTGCCAGCAGTACTGCGACAGCCAATGAGCAGTTCTTC. The encoded protein is CASSTATANEQFF.